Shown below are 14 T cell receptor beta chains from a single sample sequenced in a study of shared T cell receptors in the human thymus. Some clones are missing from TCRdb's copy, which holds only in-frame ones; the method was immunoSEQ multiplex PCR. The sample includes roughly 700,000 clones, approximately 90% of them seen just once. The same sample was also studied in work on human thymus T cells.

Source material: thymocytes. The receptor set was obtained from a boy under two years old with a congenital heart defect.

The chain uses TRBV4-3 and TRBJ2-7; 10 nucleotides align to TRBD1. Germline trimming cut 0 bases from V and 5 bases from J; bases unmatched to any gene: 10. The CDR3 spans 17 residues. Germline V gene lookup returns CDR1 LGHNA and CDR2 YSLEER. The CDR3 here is CASSQEVRDRGWDEQYF. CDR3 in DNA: TGCGCCAGCAGCCAAGAGGTTAGGGACAGGGGCTGGGACGAGCAGTACTTC.

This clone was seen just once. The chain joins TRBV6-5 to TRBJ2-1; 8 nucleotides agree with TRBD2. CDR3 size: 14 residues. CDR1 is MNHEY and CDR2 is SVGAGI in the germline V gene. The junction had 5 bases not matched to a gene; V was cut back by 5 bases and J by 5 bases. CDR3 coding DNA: TGTGCCAGCAGTAGCGGGAGCACCCACAATGAGCAGTTCTTC. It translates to CASSSGSTHNEQFF.

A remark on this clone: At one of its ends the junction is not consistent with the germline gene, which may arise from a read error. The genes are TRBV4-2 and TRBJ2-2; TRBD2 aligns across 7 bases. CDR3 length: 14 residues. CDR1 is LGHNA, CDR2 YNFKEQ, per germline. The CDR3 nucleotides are TGTGCCAGCAACGCCGGGAGGAACGCCGGGGAGCTGTTTTTT. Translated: CASNAGRNAGELFF.

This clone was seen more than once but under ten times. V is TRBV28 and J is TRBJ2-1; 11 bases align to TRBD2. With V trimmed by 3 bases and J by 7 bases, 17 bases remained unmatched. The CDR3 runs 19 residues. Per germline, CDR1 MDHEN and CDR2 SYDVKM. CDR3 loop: CASSFPGQPTSGSSNEQFF. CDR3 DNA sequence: TGTGCCAGCAGTTTCCCGGGACAGCCAACTAGCGGGAGTTCTAATGAGCAGTTCTTC.

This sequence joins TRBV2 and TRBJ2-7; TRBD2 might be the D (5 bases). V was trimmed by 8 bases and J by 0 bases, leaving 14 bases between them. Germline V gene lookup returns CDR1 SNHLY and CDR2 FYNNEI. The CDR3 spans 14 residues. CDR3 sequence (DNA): TGTGCCAGCGGGAGTATTGGTCGCTCCTACGAGCAGTACTTC. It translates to CASGSIGRSYEQYF.

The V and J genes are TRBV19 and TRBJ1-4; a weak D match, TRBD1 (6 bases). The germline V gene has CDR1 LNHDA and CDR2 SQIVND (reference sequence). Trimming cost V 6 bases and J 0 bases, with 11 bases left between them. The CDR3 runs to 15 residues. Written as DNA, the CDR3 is TGTGCCAGTAGGAGACAGGTGCCAACTAATGAAAAACTGTTTTTT. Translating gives CASRRQVPTNEKLFF.

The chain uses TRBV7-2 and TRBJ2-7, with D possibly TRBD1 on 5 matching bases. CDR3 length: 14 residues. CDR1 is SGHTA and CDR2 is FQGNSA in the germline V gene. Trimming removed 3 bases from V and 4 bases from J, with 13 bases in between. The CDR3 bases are TGTGCCAGCAGCTTGCAGGGTCGGTGGTACGAGCAGTACTTC. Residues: CASSLQGRWYEQYF.

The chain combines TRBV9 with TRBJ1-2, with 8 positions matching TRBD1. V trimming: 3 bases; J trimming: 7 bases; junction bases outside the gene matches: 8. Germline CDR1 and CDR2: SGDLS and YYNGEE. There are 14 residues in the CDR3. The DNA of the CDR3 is TGTGCCAGCAGCGAGGCGGACAGGGAGGGTGGCTACACCTTC. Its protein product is CASSEADREGGYTF.

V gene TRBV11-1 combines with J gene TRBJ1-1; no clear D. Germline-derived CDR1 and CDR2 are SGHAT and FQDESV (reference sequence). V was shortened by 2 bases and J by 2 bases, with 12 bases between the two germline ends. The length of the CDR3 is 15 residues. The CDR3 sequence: CASSLTGSPNTEAFF. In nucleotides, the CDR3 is TGTGCCAGCAGCTTAACGGGGAGCCCCAACACTGAAGCTTTCTTT.

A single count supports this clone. The CDR3 sequence is CASSRFLGQGASDTQYF. The CDR3 nucleotides are TGTGCCAGCAGTCGATTTCTTGGTCAGGGGGCGTCAGATACGCAGTATTTT. V and J are TRBV28 and TRBJ2-3, with TRBD1 identical over 8 bases. CDR1 and CDR2 from the germline V gene are MDHEN and SYDVKM. Germline trimming cut 5 bases from V and 4 bases from J; bases unmatched to any gene: 14. The CDR3 has 17 residues.

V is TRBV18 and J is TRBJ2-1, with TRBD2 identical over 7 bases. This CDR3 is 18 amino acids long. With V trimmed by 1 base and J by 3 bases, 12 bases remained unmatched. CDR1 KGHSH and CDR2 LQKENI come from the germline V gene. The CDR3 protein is CASSPRPGAGDNYNEQFF. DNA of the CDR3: TGTGCCAGCTCACCACGTCCTGGGGCGGGAGATAACTACAATGAGCAGTTCTTC. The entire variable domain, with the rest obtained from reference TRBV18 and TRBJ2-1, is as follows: NAGVMQNPRHLVRRRGQEARLRCSPMKGHSHVYWYRQLPEEGLKFMVYLQKENIIDESGMPKERFSAEFPKEGPSILRIQQVVRGDSAAYFCASSPRPGAGDNYNEQFFGPGTRLTVL.

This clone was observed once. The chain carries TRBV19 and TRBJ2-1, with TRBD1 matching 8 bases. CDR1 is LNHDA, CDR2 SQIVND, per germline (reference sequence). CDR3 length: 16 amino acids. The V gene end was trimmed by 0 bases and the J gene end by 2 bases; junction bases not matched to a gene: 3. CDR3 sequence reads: CASSIERTGTYNEQFF. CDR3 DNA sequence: TGTGCCAGTAGTATAGAACGGACAGGGACCTACAATGAGCAGTTCTTC. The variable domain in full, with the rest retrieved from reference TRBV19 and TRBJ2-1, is DGGITQSPKYLFRKEGQNVTLSCEQNLNHDAMYWYRQDPGQGLRLIYYSQIVNDFQKGDIAEGYSVSREKKESFPLTVTSAQKNPTAFYLCASSIERTGTYNEQFFGPGTRLTVL.

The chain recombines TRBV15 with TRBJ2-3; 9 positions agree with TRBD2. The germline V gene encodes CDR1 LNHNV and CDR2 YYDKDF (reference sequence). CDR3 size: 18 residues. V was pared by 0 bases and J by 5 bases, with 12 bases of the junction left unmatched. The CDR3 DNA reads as TGTGCCACCAGCAGAGACCTGGGACTAGCCGTGGTTCGAGATACGCAGTATTTT. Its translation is CATSRDLGLAVVRDTQYF.

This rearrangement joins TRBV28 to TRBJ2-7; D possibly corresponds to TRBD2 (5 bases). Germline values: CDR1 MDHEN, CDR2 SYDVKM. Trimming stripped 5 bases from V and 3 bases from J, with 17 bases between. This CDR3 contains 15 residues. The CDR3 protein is CASSPRPGNDYEQYF. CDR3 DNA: TGTGCCAGCAGTCCACGACCGGGGAACGACTACGAGCAGTACTTC.